This T cell receptor (beta chain) was documented in a study of blood T cell repertoires in COVID-19. Overall study context: Specimens from acute and convalescent COVID-19 originated in the United States, Italy and Spain. Sources were T cells, B-cell-depleted T cells, or PBMCs; the material itself was cDNA or gDNA.

TCRdb's table, derived via immunoSEQ multiplex PCR, lists solely in-frame clones and lacks some. The sample lists roughly 230,000 clones, about nine tenths occurring once. The germline V gene encodes CDR1 SNHLY and CDR2 FYNNEI. The CDR3 runs to 14 residues. Trimming at V came to 6 bases and at J to 4 bases, leaving 4 bases not matched to a gene. The rearrangement joins TRBV2 to TRBJ2-2, with TRBD2 matching 8 bases. Material: PBMCs or T cells enriched from blood (not recorded which). The sequence was obtained from a young man in a cohort exposed to, infected with or recovered from COVID-19 (not recorded which). This CDR3 reads CASRLAERTGELFF. For the CDR3, the DNA is TGTGCCAGCAGACTAGCGGAGCGCACCGGGGAGCTGTTTTTT.